This T cell receptor beta chain was captured in a study of T cells in Graves' hyperthyroidism and ophthalmopathy. Overall study findings and caveats: Blood also held most thyroid clonotypes expanded beyond 0.001.

Graves' hyperthyroidism qualified as stable when ophthalmopathy did not progress within 18 months. Newly diagnosed hyperthyroidism patients aged 18 to 65 years had disease lasting under 2 months. Uncontrolled infection, other autoimmune disease, pregnancy or lactation excluded patients. CDR3 length: 16 amino acids. The V and J ends lost 6 bases and 5 bases, in that order; junction bases with no gene match: 9. This clonotype was picked up a small number of times. Antigen specificity is unknown. Amplification yielded TCR beta CDR3 regions, with RNA transcripts as the source. HTBI primers drove first-round RT-PCR of the TCR CDR3. TCRdb passed the multiplex PCR reads through MiXCR, listing each CDR3 protein once. Here the sample spans about 350,000 distinct CDR3 sequences, roughly 13% being singletons.

This chain joins TRBV12-3 or TRBV12-4 and TRBJ2-3; 12 bases line up with TRBD2. The sample comprised blood. This receptor was identified in a woman in her 30s with Graves' hyperthyroidism. Written as DNA, the CDR3 is TGTGCCAGCAGAGCCCGACTAGCGGGAGTGTTAGATACGCAGTATTTT. It codes for CASRARLAGVLDTQYF.